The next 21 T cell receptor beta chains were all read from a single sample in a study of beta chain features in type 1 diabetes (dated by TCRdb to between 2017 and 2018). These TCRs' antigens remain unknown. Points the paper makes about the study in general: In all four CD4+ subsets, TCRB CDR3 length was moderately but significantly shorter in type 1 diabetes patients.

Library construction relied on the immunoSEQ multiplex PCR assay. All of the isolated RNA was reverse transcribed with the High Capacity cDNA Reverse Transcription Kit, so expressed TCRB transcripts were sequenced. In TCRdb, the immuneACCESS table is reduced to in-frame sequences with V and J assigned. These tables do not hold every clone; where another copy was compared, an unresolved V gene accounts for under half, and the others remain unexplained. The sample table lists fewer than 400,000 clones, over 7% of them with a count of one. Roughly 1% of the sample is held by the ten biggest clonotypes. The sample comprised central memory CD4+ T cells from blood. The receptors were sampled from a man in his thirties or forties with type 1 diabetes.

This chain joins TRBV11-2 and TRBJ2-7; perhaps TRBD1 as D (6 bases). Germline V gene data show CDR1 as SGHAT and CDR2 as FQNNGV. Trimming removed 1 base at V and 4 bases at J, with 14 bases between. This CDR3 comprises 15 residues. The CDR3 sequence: CASSLASNRAYEQYF. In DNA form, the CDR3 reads TGTGCCAGCAGCTTAGCTAGCAACAGGGCGTACGAGCAGTACTTC.

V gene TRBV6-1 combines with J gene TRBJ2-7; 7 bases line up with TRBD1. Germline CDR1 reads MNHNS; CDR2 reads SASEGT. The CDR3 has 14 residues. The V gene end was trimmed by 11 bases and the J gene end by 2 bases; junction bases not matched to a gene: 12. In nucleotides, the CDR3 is TGTGCCGCCGCGGACAGGTCGGCTACCTACGAGCAGTACTTC. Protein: CAAADRSATYEQYF.

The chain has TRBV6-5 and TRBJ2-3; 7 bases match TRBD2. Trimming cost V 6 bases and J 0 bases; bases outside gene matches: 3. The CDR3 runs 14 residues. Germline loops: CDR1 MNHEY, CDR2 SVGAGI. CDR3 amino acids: CASRAGFSTDTQYF. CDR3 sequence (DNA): TGTGCCAGCAGAGCGGGGTTTAGCACAGATACGCAGTATTTT.

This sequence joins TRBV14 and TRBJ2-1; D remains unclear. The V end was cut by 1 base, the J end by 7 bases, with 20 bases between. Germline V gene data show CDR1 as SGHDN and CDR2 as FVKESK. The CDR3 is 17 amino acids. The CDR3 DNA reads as TGTGCCAGCAGCCAAGGGATCCGGCATCAGTTGCCGAATGAGCAGTTCTTC. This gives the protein CASSQGIRHQLPNEQFF.

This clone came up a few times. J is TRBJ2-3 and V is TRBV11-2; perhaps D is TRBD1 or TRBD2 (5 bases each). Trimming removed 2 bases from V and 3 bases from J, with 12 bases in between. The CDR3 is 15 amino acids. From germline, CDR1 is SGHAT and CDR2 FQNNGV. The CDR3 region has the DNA TGTGCCAGCAGCTTATTCCAGGGCGGGACAGATACGCAGTATTTT. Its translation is CASSLFQGGTDTQYF.

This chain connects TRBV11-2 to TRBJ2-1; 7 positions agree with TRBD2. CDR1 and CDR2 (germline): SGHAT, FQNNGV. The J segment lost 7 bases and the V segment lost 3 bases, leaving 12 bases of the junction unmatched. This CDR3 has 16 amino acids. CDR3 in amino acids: CASSFDVGGGANEQFF. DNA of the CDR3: TGTGCCAGCAGCTTTGATGTCGGCGGGGGAGCGAATGAGCAGTTCTTC.

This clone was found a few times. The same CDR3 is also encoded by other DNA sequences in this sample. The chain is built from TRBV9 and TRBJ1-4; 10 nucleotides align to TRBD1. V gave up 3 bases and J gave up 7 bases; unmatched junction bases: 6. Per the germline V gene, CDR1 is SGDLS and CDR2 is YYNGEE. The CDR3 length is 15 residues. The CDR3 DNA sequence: TGTGCCAGCAGCGCTCGGACAGGGGGAGGTGAAAAACTGTTTTTT. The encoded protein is CASSARTGGGEKLFF.

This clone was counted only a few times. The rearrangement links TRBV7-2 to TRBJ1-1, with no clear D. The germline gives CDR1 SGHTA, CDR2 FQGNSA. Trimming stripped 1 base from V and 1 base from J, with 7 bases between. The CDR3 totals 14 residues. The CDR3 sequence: CASSLVRGNTEAFF. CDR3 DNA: TGTGCCAGCAGCTTAGTCCGGGGGAACACTGAAGCTTTCTTT.

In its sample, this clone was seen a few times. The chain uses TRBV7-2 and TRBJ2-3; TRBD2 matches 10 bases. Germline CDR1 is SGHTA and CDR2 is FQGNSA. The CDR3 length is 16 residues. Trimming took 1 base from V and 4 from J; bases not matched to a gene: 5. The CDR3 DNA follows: TGTGCCAGCAGCTTAGAGCGGGGGGGTAGGGCAGATACGCAGTATTTT. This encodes CASSLERGGRADTQYF.

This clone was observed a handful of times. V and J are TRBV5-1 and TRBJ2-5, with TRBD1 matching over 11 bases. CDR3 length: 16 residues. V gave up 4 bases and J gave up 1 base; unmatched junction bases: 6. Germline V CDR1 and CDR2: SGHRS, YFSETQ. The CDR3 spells CASSQAGTGGQETQYF. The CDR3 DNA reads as TGCGCCAGCAGCCAGGCGGGGACAGGGGGCCAAGAGACCCAGTACTTC.

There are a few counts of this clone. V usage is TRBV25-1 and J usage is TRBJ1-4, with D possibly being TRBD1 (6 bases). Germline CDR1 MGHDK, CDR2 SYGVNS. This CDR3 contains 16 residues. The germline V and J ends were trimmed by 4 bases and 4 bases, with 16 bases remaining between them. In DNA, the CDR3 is TGTGCCAGCAGTGCCCTCGGGACAAGGTATAATGAAAAACTGTTTTTT. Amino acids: CASSALGTRYNEKLFF.

In DNA, the CDR3 is TGTGCCTGGAGTGAGGGGGATTGGGGCTACACCTTC. Amino acid sequence: CAWSEGDWGYTF. V is TRBV30 and J is TRBJ1-2, with D possibly TRBD1 on 6 matching bases. The CDR3 is 12 amino acids. Trimming removed 1 base at V and 8 bases at J, with 11 bases between. CDR1 GTSNPN and CDR2 SVGIG come from the germline V gene (reference sequence).

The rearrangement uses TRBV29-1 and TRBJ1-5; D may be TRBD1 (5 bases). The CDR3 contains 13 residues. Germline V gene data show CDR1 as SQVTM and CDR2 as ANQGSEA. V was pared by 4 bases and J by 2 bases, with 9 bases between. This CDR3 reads CSVVTGRNQPQHF. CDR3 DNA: TGCAGCGTTGTGACGGGGCGCAATCAGCCCCAGCATTTT. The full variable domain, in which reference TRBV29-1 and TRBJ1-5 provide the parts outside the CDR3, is SAVISQKPSRDICQRGTSLTIQCQVDSQVTMMFWYRQQPGQSLTLIATANQGSEATYESGFVIDKFPISRPNLTFSTLTVSNMSPEDSSIYLCSVVTGRNQPQHFGDGTRLSIL.

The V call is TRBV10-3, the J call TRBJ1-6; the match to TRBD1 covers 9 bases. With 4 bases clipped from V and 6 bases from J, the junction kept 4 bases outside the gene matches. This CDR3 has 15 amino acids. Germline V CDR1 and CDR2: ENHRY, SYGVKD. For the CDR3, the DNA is TGTGCCATCAGTGGGGACAGGGTCCCTAATTCACCCCTCCACTTT. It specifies CAISGDRVPNSPLHF.

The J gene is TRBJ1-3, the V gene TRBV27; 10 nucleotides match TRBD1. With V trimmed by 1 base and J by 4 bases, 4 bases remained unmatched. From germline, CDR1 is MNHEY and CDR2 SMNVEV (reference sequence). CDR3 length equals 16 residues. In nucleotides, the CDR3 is TGTGCCAGCAGTTTATACGGGACAGGGGTAGGAAACACCATATATTTT. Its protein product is CASSLYGTGVGNTIYF.

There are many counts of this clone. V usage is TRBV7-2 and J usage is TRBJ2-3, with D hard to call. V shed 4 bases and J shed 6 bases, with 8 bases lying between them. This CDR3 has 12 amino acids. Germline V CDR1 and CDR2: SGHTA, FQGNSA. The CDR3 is CASSSSWDTQYF. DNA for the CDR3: TGTGCCAGCAGCTCGAGTTGGGATACGCAGTATTTT.

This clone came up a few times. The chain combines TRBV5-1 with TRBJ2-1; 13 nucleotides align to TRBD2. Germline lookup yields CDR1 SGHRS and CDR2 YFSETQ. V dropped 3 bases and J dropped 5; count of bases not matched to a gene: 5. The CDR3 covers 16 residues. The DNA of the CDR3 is TGCGCCAGCAGCTCCGGGACTAGCGGGGTCCACAATGAGCAGTTCTTC. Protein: CASSSGTSGVHNEQFF.

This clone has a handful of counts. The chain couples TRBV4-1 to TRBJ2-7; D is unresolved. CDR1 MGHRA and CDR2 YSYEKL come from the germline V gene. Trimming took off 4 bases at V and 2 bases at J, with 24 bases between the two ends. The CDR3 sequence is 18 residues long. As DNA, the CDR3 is TGCGCCAGCAGCCCCGGCCCCCCCTCCTCGGCGACCCCCTACGAGCAGTACTTC. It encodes CASSPGPPSSATPYEQYF.

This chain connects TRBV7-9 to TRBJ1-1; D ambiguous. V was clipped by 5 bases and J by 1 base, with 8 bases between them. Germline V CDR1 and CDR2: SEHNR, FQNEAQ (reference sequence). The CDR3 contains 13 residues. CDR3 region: CASSPQPNTEAFF. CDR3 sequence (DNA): TGTGCCAGCAGCCCACAGCCGAACACTGAAGCTTTCTTT.

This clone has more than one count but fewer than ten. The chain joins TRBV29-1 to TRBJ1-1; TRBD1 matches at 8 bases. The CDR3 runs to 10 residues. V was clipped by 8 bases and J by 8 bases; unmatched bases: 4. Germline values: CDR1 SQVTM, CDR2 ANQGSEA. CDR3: CSFRDREAFF. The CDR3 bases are TGCAGCTTCCGGGACAGGGAAGCTTTCTTT.

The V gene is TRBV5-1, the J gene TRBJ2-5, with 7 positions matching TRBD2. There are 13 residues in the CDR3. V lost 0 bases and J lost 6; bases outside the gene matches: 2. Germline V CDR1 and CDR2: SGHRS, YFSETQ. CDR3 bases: TGCGCCAGCAGCTTGGACGGGGGGAAGACCCAGTACTTC. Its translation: CASSLDGGKTQYF.